This T cell receptor beta chain emerged from a study of OX40 agonist ivuxolimab in advanced cancers. Study-level background: Ivuxolimab, which targeted the costimulatory receptor OX40 (CD134), was an agonistic, fully human IgG2 monoclonal antibody. Intravenous ivuxolimab was administered to patients every 2 weeks at six dose levels: 0.01, 0.1, 0.3, 1.5, 3 and 10 mg/kg. Among the 52 dose-escalation patients, some 20 had hepatocellular carcinoma, around 15 melanoma, 9 renal cell carcinoma and 9 head and neck cancer. In the dose-escalation cohort, 70% to 85% of patients were male, and the mean age was 60 years with a range of roughly 23 to 79. Prior anti-PD-1, anti-PD-L1 or anti-CTLA-4 therapy was permitted, and 35% to 40% of dose-escalation patients had received checkpoint inhibitors. Partial responses were achieved by three dose-escalation patients, of whom one had hepatocellular carcinoma and two had cutaneous melanoma. The point of sequencing TCRbeta in the periphery was to test whether ivuxolimab changed TCR sequence diversity and drove clonal T-cell expansion. The paper reports the monotherapy dose-escalation portion (N of about 56 patients) of the phase I ivuxolimab trial. What the research found in general, with its limitations: After ivuxolimab, CD8+ T cells had more expanded clones than CD4+ T cells on average. Low levels of normalized T-cell clonal expansion were also seen in some patients who did not respond. In the 0.1-3.0 mg/kg groups, partial responders were among the patients with the lowest normalized peripheral clonal expansion, particularly in CD8+ T cells. At doses of 0.1 to 3.0 mg/kg, clonal expansion of both CD4+ and CD8+ blood T cells was observed from baseline to week 6. Antigen specificity was not determined for the clonally expanded peripheral T cells.

From cysteine to phenylalanine, the CDR3 is 16 amino acids long. Only the CDR3 region is kept as DNA, spanning 48 bases read in frame from base 1. The junction carries 17 bases between V and J, which are trimmed by 3 bases and 5 bases respectively. CDR1 SGHTA and CDR2 FQGNSA were looked up in the germline V gene. The trial excluded patients who had a history of autoimmune disease or who were on systemic immunosuppression. Peripheral blood for TCR sequencing was collected from all dose cohorts at baseline, on cycle 4 day 1, and on cycle 7 day 1. Samples were obtained from an open-label, multicenter, first-in-human phase I dose-escalation trial of ivuxolimab. Adults with locally advanced or metastatic head and neck squamous cell, hepatocellular, melanoma or renal cell carcinoma were enrolled in the trial. Before TCR sequencing, CD4+ and CD8+ T cells were separately sorted from peripheral blood. For sequencing of the TCRbeta CDR3 region, genomic DNA was extracted from the sorted cells. TCRbeta CDR3 regions were sequenced using the immunoSEQ Assay. In its TCRdb copy, this immuneACCESS table keeps in-frame sequences only and misses some clones. Where compared with another copy, unresolved V genes explain less than half of these, and the others have no known cause. For this sample there are 15,000 or so clones; about 75% appear just once. 36% of the sample goes to the ten largest clones.

Comments on this clone: This receptor's antigen is unknown. Base-call qualities are not available, and no considerably larger clone is one nucleotide away.

The specimen comprised CD4+ or CD8+ T cells sorted from blood, sampled in a trial of the OX40 agonist ivuxolimab. The chain is made from TRBV7-2 and TRBJ2-1; possibly the D gene is TRBD2, per 6 matching bases. The receptor's source is an adult with an advanced solid tumor such as melanoma, head and neck, liver or kidney cancer. The DNA sequence is TGTGCCAGCAGCTTTTACTTGGCGGGGCCCAACAATGAGCAGTTCTTC. Its protein reads: CASSFYLAGPNNEQFF. Where the CDR3 stops, the reference TRBV7-2 and TRBJ2-1 genes take over; the full variable domain is GAGVSQSPSNKVTEKGKDVELRCDPISGHTALYWYRQSLGQGLEFLIYFQGNSAPDKSGLPSDRFSAERTGGSVSTLTIQRTQQEDSAVYLCASSFYLAGPNNEQFFGPGTRLTVL.